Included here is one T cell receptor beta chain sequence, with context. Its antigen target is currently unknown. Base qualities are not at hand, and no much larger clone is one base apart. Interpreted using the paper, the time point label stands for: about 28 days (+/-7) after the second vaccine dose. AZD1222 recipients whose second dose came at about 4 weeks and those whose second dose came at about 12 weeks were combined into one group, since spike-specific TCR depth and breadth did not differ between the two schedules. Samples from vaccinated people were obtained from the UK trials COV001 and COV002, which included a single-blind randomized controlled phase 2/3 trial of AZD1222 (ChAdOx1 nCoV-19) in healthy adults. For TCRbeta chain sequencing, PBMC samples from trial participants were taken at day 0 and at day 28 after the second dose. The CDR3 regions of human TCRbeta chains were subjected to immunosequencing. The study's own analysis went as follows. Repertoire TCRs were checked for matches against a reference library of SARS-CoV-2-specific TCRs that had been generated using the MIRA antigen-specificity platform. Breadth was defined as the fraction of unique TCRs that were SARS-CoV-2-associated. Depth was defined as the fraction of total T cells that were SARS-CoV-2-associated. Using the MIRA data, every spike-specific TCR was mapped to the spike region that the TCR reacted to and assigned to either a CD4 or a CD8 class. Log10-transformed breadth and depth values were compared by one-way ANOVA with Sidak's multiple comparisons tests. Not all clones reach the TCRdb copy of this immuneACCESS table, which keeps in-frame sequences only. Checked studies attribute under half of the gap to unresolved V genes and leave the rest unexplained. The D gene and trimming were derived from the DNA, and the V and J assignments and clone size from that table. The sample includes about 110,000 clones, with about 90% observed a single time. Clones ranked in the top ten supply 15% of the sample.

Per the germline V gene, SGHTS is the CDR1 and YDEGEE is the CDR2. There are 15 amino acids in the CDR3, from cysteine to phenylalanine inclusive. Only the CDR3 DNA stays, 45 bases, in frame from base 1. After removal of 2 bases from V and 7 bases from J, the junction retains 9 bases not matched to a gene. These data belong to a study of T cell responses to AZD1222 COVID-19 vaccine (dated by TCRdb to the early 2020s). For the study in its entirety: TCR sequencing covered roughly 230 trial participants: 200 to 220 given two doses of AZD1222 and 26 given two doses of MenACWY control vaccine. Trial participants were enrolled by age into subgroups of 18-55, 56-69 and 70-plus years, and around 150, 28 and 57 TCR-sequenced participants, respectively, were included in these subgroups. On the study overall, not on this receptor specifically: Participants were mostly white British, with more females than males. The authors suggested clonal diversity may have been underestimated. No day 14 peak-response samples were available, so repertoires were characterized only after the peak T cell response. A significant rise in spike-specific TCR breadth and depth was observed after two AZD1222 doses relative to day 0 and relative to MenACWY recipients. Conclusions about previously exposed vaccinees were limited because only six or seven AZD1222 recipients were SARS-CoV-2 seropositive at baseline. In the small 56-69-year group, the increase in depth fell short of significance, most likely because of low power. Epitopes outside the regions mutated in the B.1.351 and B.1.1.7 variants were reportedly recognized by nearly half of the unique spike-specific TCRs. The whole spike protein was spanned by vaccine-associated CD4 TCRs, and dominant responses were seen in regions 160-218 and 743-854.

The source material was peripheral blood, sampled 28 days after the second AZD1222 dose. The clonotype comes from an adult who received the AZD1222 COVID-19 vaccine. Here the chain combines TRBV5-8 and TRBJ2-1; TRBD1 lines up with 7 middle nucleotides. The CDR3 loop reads CASSLKTGHWNEQFF. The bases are TGTGCCAGCAGCTTAAAGACAGGGCATTGGAATGAGCAGTTCTTC. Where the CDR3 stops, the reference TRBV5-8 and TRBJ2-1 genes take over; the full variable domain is EAGVTQSPTHLIKTRGQQATLRCSPISGHTSVYWYQQALGLGLQFLLWYDEGEERNRGNFPPRFSGRQFPNYSSELNVNALELEDSALYLCASSLKTGHWNEQFFGPGTRLTVL.